This T cell receptor beta chain originates from a study of CD8+ T cells in alopecia areata. Study-level findings and limits: Normal skin's resident alphabeta T cells are sequenced alongside lesional scalp T cells.

Germline CDR1 and CDR2: SNHLY and FYNNEI. This CDR3 has 13 amino acids. V was clipped by 1 base and J by 5 bases, with 5 bases between them. The authors extracted RNA and reverse transcribed it into cDNA as the sequencing template. The assay was immunoSEQ multiplex PCR, and TCRdb's table has in-frame clones only and misses some. The sample gives about 140,000 clones, about 54% of which show up once; 4.8% is in the top ten. About this clone: What it binds is not known.

The chain combines TRBV2 with TRBJ2-2, with D possibly matching TRBD1 (5 bases). Sequencing input: CD4+ T cells sorted from blood. This receptor was obtained from a human donor in good health. The CDR3 sequence: CASSEEGTGELFF. The CDR3 DNA is TGTGCCAGCAGTGAAGAGGGGACCGGGGAGCTGTTTTTT. Supplemented by reference TRBV2 and TRBJ2-2, the full variable domain reads EPEVTQTPSHQVTQMGQEVILRCVPISNHLYFYWYRQILGQKVEFLVSFYNNEISEKSEIFDDQFSVERPDGSNFTLKIRSTKLEDSAMYFCASSEEGTGELFFGEGSRLTVL.